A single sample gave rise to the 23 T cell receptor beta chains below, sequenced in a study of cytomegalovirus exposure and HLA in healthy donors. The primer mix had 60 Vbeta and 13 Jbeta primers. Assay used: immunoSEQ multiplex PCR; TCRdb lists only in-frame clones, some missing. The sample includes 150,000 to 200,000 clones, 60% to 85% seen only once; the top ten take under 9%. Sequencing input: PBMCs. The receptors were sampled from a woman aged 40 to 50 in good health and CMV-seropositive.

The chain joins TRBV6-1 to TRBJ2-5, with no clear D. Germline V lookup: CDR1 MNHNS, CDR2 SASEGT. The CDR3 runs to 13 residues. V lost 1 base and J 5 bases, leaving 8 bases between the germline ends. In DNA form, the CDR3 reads TGTGCCAGCAGTGAAGACATTTGGGAGACCCAGTACTTC. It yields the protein CASSEDIWETQYF.

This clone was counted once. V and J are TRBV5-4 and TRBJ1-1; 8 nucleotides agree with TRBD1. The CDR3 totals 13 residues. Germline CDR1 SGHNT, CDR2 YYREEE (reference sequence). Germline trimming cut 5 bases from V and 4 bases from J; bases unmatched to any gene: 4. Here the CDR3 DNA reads TGTGCCAGCAGTATGGACAGGGCCACTGAAGCTTTCTTT. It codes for CASSMDRATEAFF.

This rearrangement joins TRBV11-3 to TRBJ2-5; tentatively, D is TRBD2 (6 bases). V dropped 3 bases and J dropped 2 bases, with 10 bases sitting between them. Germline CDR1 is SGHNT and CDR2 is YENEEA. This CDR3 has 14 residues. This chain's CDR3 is CASSLGGQQETQYF. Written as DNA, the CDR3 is TGTGCCAGCAGCTTGGGGGGTCAGCAAGAGACCCAGTACTTC.

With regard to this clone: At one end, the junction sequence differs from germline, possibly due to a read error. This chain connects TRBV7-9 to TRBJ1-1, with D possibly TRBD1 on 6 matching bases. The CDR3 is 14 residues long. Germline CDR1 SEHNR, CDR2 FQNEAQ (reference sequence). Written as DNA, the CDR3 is TGTTCCAGCTCCCCACAGGGCCCCCTCACTGAAGCTTTCTTT. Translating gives CSSSPQGPLTEAFF.

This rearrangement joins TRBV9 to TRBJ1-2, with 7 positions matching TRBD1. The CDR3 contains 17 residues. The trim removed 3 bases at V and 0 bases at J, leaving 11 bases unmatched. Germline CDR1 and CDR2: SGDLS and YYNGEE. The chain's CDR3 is CASSGSGQAMTNYGYTF. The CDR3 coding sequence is TGTGCCAGCAGCGGATCCGGACAGGCCATGACTAACTATGGCTACACCTTC. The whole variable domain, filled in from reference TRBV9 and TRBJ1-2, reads DSGVTQTPKHLITATGQRVTLRCSPRSGDLSVYWYQQSLDQGLQFLIQYYNGEERAKGNILERFSAQQFPDLHSELNLSSLELGDSALYFCASSGSGQAMTNYGYTFGSGTRLTVV.

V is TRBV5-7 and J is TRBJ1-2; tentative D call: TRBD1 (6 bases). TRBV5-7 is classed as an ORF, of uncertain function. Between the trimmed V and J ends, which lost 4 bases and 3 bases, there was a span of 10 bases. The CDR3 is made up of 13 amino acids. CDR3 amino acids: CASSPAGDYGYTF. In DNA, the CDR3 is TGTGCCAGCAGCCCGGCAGGGGACTATGGCTACACCTTC.

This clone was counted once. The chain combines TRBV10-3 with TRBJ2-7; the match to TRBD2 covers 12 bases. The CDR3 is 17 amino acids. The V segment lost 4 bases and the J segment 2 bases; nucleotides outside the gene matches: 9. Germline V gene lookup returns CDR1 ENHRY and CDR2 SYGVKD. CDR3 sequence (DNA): TGTGCCATCAGTGCCCGGCGGACTAGCGGGGCACCCTACGAGCAGTACTTC. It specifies CAISARRTSGAPYEQYF.

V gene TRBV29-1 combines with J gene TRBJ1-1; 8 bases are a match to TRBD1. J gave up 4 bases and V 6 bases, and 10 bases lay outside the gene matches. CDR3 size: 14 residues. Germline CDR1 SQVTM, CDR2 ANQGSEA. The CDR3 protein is CSVTTGGRGTEAFF. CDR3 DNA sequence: TGCAGCGTGACTACAGGGGGGCGGGGCACTGAAGCTTTCTTT.

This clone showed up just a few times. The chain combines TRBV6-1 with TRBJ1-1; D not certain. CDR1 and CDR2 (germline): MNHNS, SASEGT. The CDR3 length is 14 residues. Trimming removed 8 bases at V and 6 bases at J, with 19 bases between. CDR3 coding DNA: TGTGCCAGCGATTGGGCCACCCGGGAGGCTGAAGCTTTCTTT. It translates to CASDWATREAEAFF.

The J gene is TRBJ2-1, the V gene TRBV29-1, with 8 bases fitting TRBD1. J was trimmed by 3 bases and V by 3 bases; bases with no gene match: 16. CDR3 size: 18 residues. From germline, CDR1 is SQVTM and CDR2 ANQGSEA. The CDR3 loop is CSVDSPKLDRDNYNEQFF. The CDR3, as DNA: TGCAGCGTTGACTCCCCGAAACTGGACAGGGACAACTACAATGAGCAGTTCTTC.

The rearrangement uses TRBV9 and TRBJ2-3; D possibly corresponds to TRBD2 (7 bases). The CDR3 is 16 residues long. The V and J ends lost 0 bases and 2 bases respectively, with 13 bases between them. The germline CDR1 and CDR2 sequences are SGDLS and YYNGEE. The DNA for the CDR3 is TGTGCCAGCAGCGTAGGCGGGGGCGGCCTCACAGATACGCAGTATTTT. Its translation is CASSVGGGGLTDTQYF.

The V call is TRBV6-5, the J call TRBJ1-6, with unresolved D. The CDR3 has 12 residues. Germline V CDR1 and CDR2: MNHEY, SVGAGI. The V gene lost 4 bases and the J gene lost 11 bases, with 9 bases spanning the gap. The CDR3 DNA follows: TGTGCCAGCAGTTCGCTGGCCGCACCCCTCCACTTT. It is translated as CASSSLAAPLHF.

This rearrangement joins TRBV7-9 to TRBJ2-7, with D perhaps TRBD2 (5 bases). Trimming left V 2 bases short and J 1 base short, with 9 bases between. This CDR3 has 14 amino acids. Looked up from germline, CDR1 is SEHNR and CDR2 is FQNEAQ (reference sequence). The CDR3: CASSLSGASYEQYF. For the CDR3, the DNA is TGTGCCAGCAGCTTAAGCGGAGCTTCCTACGAGCAGTACTTC.

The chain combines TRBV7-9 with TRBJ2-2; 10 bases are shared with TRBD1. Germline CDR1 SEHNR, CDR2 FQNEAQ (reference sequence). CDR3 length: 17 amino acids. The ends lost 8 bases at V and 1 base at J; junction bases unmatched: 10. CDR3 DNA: TGTGCCAGCCCGCCGGGACAGGGGACTTTGAACACCGGGGAGCTGTTTTTT. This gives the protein CASPPGQGTLNTGELFF.

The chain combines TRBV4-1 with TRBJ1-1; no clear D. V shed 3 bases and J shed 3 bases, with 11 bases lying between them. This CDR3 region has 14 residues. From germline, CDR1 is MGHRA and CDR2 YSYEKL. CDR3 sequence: CASSHTIRDTEAFF. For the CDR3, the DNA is TGCGCCAGCAGCCATACTATACGGGACACTGAAGCTTTCTTT.

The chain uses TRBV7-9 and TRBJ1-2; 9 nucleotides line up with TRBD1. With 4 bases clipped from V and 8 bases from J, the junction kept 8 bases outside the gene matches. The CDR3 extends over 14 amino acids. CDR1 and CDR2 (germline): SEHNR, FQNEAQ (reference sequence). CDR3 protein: CASSSQGAVGGYTF. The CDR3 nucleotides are TGTGCCAGCAGCTCACAGGGGGCTGTGGGGGGCTACACCTTC.

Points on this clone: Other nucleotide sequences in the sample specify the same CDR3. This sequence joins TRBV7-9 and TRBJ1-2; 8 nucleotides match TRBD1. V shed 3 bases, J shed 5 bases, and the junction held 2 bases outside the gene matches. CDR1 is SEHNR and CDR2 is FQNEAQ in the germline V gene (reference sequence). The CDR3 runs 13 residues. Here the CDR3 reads CASSFGQGYGYTF. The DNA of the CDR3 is TGTGCCAGCAGCTTCGGACAGGGTTATGGCTACACCTTC.

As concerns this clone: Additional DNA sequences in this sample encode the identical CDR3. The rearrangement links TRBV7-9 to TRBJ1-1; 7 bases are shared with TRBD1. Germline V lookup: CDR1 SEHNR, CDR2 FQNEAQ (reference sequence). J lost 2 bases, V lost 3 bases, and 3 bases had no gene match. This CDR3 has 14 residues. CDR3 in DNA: TGTGCCAGCAGCTTCCGACAGGGCAACACTGAAGCTTTCTTT. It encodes CASSFRQGNTEAFF.

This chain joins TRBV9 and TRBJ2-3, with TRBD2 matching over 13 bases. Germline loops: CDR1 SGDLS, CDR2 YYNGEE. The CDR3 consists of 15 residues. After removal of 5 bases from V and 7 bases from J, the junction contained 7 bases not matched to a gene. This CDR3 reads CASSTLAGGPYTQYF. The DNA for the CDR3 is TGTGCCAGCAGTACACTAGCGGGGGGGCCTTATACGCAGTATTTT.

CDR3 residues: CASSQEGGDQETQYF. Written as DNA, the CDR3 is TGTGCCAGCAGCCAAGAAGGGGGGGACCAAGAGACCCAGTACTTC. The V and J genes are TRBV4-2 and TRBJ2-5, with D possibly TRBD2 on 7 matching bases. The CDR3 extends over 15 amino acids. Per the germline V gene, CDR1 is LGHNA and CDR2 is YNFKEQ. Trimming pared 0 bases from V and 0 bases from J, leaving 8 bases between.

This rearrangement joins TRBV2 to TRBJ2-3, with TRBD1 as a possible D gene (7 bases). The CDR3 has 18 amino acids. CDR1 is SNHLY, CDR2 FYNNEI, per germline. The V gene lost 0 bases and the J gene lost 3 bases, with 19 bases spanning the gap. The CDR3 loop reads CASSEALRVAGGTDTQYF. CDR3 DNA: TGTGCCAGCAGTGAAGCGCTTCGGGTTGCAGGGGGGACAGATACGCAGTATTTT. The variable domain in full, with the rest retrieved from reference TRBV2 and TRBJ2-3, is EPEVTQTPSHQVTQMGQEVILRCVPISNHLYFYWYRQILGQKVEFLVSFYNNEISEKSEIFDDQFSVERPDGSNFTLKIRSTKLEDSAMYFCASSEALRVAGGTDTQYFGPGTRLTVL.

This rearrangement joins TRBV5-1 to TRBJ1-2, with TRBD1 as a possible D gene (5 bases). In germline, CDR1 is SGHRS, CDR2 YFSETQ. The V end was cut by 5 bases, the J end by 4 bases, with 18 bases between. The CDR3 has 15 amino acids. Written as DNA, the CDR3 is TGCGCCAGCAGACCTCTGGAAGGGGCAGGCTATGGCTACACCTTC. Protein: CASRPLEGAGYGYTF.

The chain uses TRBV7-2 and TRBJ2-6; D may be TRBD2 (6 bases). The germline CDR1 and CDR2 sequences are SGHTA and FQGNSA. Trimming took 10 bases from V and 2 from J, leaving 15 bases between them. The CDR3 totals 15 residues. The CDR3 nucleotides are TGTGCCAAGACGCGGCCGGGGGCTGGGGCCAACGTCCTGACTTTC. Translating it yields CAKTRPGAGANVLTF.